The T cell receptor beta chain under discussion was sequenced for a study of cytomegalovirus exposure and HLA in healthy donors. Germline lookup yields CDR1 SGHVS and CDR2 FNYEAQ. This CDR3 has 17 residues. Unmatched junction bases numbered 12, after V lost 7 bases and J lost 5 bases. Study observations and caveats: In a later analysis, across HLA loci, associated TCR counts were highest for DRB1, lowest for HLA-C. Information on immune exposure was restricted to one variable (CMV serostatus). The Asian-associated ancestry cluster reportedly had fewer N-insertions than the approximately 670-donor mean in a later analysis. As a later analysis showed, a missense DCLRE1C variant was linked to trimming of TCR beta V- and J-genes.

13 Jbeta primers and 60 Vbeta primers were used for the PCR. The data were produced by immunoSEQ multiplex PCR, yet TCRdb's version contains in-frame clones alone and is incomplete. The repertoire consists of about 140,000 clones, with over 60% occurring once and the leading ten covering 4.9%. With respect to this clone: What it recognizes is unknown.

Input material: PBMCs. This chain joins TRBV7-6 and TRBJ2-2, with 11 bases matching TRBD1. This sequence originates from a woman between 50 and 59 years old in good health and CMV-seronegative. CDR3 DNA sequence: TGTGCCAGCACCCCAAACGCCGGGACAGGGGGGACCGGGGAGCTGTTTTTT. Translation gives CASTPNAGTGGTGELFF.